These 23 T cell receptor beta chains were all obtained from the same sample, sequenced in a study of cytomegalovirus exposure and HLA in healthy donors. The primer mix had 60 Vbeta and 13 Jbeta primers. Libraries were prepared by immunoSEQ multiplex PCR; TCRdb keeps only in-frame clonotypes and omits some of them. The top ten hold 5% to 6% of the sample, which has 200,000 to 250,000 clones, about four fifths seen once. Sample: PBMCs. The origin of the receptors is a woman in her 40s in good health and CMV-seropositive.

This chain joins TRBV19 and TRBJ2-1; 7 positions agree with TRBD1. The trim removed 5 bases at V and 9 bases at J, leaving 7 bases unmatched. This CDR3 is 13 amino acids long. Germline loops: CDR1 LNHDA, CDR2 SQIVND (reference sequence). The CDR3: CASSHRGQIEQFF. The CDR3 DNA follows: TGTGCCAGTAGTCACAGGGGACAGATTGAGCAGTTCTTC.

This chain uses TRBV5-6 with TRBJ1-1; D gene ambiguous. Between the trimmed V and J ends, which lost 0 bases and 0 bases, there was a span of 6 bases. The CDR3 is made up of 14 amino acids. Per the germline V gene, CDR1 is SGHDT and CDR2 is YYEEEE. In DNA, the CDR3 is TGTGCCAGCAGCTTGGAACAGTTGAACACTGAAGCTTTCTTT. Translation: CASSLEQLNTEAFF.

V is TRBV2 and J is TRBJ1-1; 8 nucleotides line up with TRBD1. V shed 6 bases, J shed 2 bases, and the junction held 5 bases outside the gene matches. The CDR3 covers 14 residues. Germline V gene lookup returns CDR1 SNHLY and CDR2 FYNNEI. CDR3 coding DNA: TGTGCCAGCAGAACGGACAGGGTCAACACTGAAGCTTTCTTT. Translation: CASRTDRVNTEAFF.

This clone was recorded once. V and J are TRBV19 and TRBJ1-6, with D perhaps TRBD1 (6 bases). Germline V CDR1 and CDR2: LNHDA, SQIVND (reference sequence). This CDR3 has 14 amino acids. V lost 8 bases and J 11 bases, leaving 19 bases between the germline ends. The CDR3 loop reads CASGTGTPRAPLHF. CDR3 nucleotide sequence: TGTGCCAGTGGGACCGGGACACCTAGGGCACCCCTCCACTTT. Full variable domain (rest looked up from reference TRBV19 and TRBJ1-6): DGGITQSPKYLFRKEGQNVTLSCEQNLNHDAMYWYRQDPGQGLRLIYYSQIVNDFQKGDIAEGYSVSREKKESFPLTVTSAQKNPTAFYLCASGTGTPRAPLHFGNGTRLTVT.

V is TRBV6-1 and J is TRBJ2-6; no clear D. V was pared by 0 bases and J by 0 bases, with 9 bases between. Per the germline V gene, CDR1 is MNHNS and CDR2 is SASEGT. This CDR3 has 17 amino acids. The CDR3 region has the DNA TGTGCCAGCAGTGAAGCGCTTTCGGGCTCTGGGGCCAACGTCCTGACTTTC. Amino acids: CASSEALSGSGANVLTF.

The genes are TRBV18 and TRBJ1-5; weak D call: TRBD1 (5 bases). The CDR3 is made up of 19 amino acids. Germline V gives CDR1 KGHSH, CDR2 LQKENI. V gave up 2 bases and J gave up 1 base, with 21 bases separating them. The CDR3 DNA reads TGTGCCAGCTCACCAACCGGTGGAGGCGGGACCCGGAGCAATCAGCCCCAGCATTTT. Its protein product is CASSPTGGGGTRSNQPQHF.

In regard to this clone: Other DNA sequences from this sample encode an identical CDR3 as well. In DNA, the CDR3 is TGTGCCAGCAGCTGGGGACTAGCGGGGGACAATGAGCAGTTCTTC. This codes for CASSWGLAGDNEQFF. This chain connects TRBV5-4 to TRBJ2-1, with 14 bases fitting TRBD2. The CDR3 runs to 15 residues. The V gene's germline CDR1 is SGHNT and CDR2 YYREEE (reference sequence). The V and J ends lost 3 bases and 5 bases, in that order; junction bases with no gene match: 1.

The chain links TRBV7-2 to TRBJ2-3; 9 positions match TRBD2. The V segment lost 3 bases and the J segment 6 bases; nucleotides outside the gene matches: 7. Germline V CDR1 and CDR2: SGHTA, FQGNSA. This CDR3 is built from 15 residues. As DNA, the CDR3 is TGTGCCAGCAGCTTGCGGCTAGCGGGGAGGGATACGCAGTATTTT. It specifies CASSLRLAGRDTQYF. Full variable domain (remainder filled in from reference TRBV7-2 and TRBJ2-3): GAGVSQSPSNKVTEKGKDVELRCDPISGHTALYWYRQSLGQGLEFLIYFQGNSAPDKSGLPSDRFSAERTGGSVSTLTIQRTQQEDSAVYLCASSLRLAGRDTQYFGPGTRLTVL.

The V call is TRBV7-2, the J call TRBJ1-6; TRBD1 aligns across 7 bases. Germline V gives CDR1 SGHTA, CDR2 FQGNSA. V trimming: 6 bases; J trimming: 10 bases; junction bases outside the gene matches: 9. This CDR3 region has 14 residues. This chain's CDR3 is CASRGGGRESPLHF. The CDR3 region has the DNA TGTGCCAGCAGAGGAGGGGGCAGGGAATCACCCCTCCACTTT.

The rearrangement uses TRBV10-3 and TRBJ2-7; 8 bases are a match to TRBD2. In germline, CDR1 is ENHRY, CDR2 SYGVKD. The ends lost 6 bases at V and 5 bases at J; junction bases unmatched: 12. The CDR3 is 15 residues long. The CDR3 spells CAIRGNSGNSHEQYF. The CDR3 nucleotides read TGTGCCATCAGGGGGAATAGCGGGAATAGCCACGAGCAGTACTTC.

V gene TRBV6-1 combines with J gene TRBJ1-2; the match to TRBD1 covers 8 bases. Germline CDR1 and CDR2: MNHNS and SASEGT. The junction had 9 bases not matched to a gene; V was cut back by 6 bases and J by 6 bases. The CDR3 contains 14 residues. In DNA form, the CDR3 reads TGTGCCAGCAGACCCTGGACAGGGTTCGATGGCTACACCTTC. Its translation: CASRPWTGFDGYTF.

The chain couples TRBV9 to TRBJ2-5, with 7 bases matching TRBD2. Germline V gene lookup returns CDR1 SGDLS and CDR2 YYNGEE. V lost 0 bases and J lost 7; bases outside the gene matches: 9. This CDR3 spans 15 amino acids. CDR3 nucleotide sequence: TGTGCCAGCAGCGTAGCCCCACGTGGGGAGGGGACCCAGTACTTC. It encodes CASSVAPRGEGTQYF.

The chain couples TRBV6-4 to TRBJ2-2; 7 bases are shared with TRBD2. V trimming: 2 bases; J trimming: 0 bases; junction bases outside the gene matches: 3. Germline CDR1 and CDR2: MRHNA and SNTAGT. The CDR3 has 16 amino acids. CDR3 amino acids: CASSDREGTNTGELFF. The CDR3 DNA sequence: TGTGCCAGCAGTGACAGGGAGGGTACGAACACCGGGGAGCTGTTTTTT.

The rearrangement joins TRBV13 to TRBJ2-5, with TRBD2 identical over 7 bases. The germline CDR1 and CDR2 sequences are PRHDT and FYEKMQ (reference sequence). The CDR3 has 15 residues. Trimming removed 6 bases from V and 6 bases from J; junction bases left unmatched: 13. CDR3 loop: CASRLGAGAGQTQYF. CDR3 bases: TGTGCCAGCAGGCTAGGGGCGGGAGCCGGGCAGACCCAGTACTTC.

This chain uses TRBV5-6 with TRBJ1-2, with D perhaps TRBD1 (6 bases). V lost 2 bases, J lost 3 bases, and 14 bases lay in between. The germline CDR1 and CDR2 sequences are SGHDT and YYEEEE. The CDR3 extends over 15 amino acids. The CDR3 region has the DNA TGTGCCAGCAGCTTAGGTTTGGCAGGGGACTATGGCTACACCTTC. The encoded protein is CASSLGLAGDYGYTF.

This chain links TRBV10-2 with TRBJ2-1; possible D gene TRBD2, 5 bases. The germline V gene encodes CDR1 WSHSY and CDR2 SAAADI. The germline V and J ends were trimmed by 8 bases and 2 bases, with 19 bases remaining between them. The CDR3 loop spans 16 amino acids. The CDR3 spells CASAEPTGWTYNEQFF. Here the CDR3 DNA reads TGCGCCAGCGCGGAGCCGACGGGGTGGACCTACAATGAGCAGTTCTTC.

V usage is TRBV7-6 and J usage is TRBJ2-5, with a possible D match to TRBD2 (5 bases). Deletions cut 7 bases from V and 1 base from J, with 13 bases between. The CDR3 runs 14 residues. The germline gives CDR1 SGHVS, CDR2 FNYEAQ. As DNA, the CDR3 is TGTGCCAGCAAATTGGAGGCAGTCCAAGAGACCCAGTACTTC. Translated, it gives CASKLEAVQETQYF. Full variable domain (missing parts from reference TRBV7-6 and TRBJ2-5): GAGVSQSPRYKVTKRGQDVALRCDPISGHVSLYWYRQALGQGPEFLTYFNYEAQQDKSGLPNDRFSAERPEGSISTLTIQRTEQRDSAMYRCASKLEAVQETQYFGPGTRLLVL.

This clone was detected only a few times. V usage is TRBV6-1 and J usage is TRBJ2-7; 9 bases match TRBD1. Losses at the gene ends were 4 bases for V and 5 bases for J; bases not matched to a gene: 9. The CDR3 contains 15 residues. Per the germline V gene, CDR1 is MNHNS and CDR2 is SASEGT. CDR3 DNA sequence: TGTGCCAGCAGTGCCTCTTGGACAGGGGTGAACGAGCAGTACTTC. This translates into CASSASWTGVNEQYF.

The DNA of the CDR3 is TGTGCCAGCAGCTTCGCGGGGGGGGGCTACTACGAGCAGTACTTC. Its translation: CASSFAGGGYYEQYF. The chain links TRBV13 to TRBJ2-7; TRBD2 agrees at 9 bases. This CDR3 has 15 residues. Germline V gene lookup returns CDR1 PRHDT and CDR2 FYEKMQ (reference sequence). Trimming took 3 bases from V and 3 from J; bases not matched to a gene: 6.

The chain is built from TRBV7-9 and TRBJ1-1, with D maybe TRBD1 (6 bases). This CDR3 comprises 14 residues. The V end lost 1 base, the J end lost 4 bases, and 10 bases lay between the germline ends. Per the germline V gene, CDR1 is SEHNR and CDR2 is FQNEAQ (reference sequence). The CDR3 loop reads CASSLVGAATEAFF. Written as DNA, the CDR3 is TGTGCCAGCAGCTTAGTGGGGGCGGCCACTGAAGCTTTCTTT.

V and J are TRBV14 and TRBJ2-1; 10 positions agree with TRBD1. The germline CDR1 and CDR2 sequences are SGHDN and FVKESK. Germline trimming cut 1 base from V and 8 bases from J; bases unmatched to any gene: 5. This CDR3 has 15 amino acids. The CDR3 spells CASSQVGQGMYEQFF. CDR3 nucleotides: TGTGCCAGCAGCCAAGTGGGACAGGGGATGTATGAGCAGTTCTTC.

This chain joins TRBV6-1 and TRBJ1-5, with a weak D call TRBD1 (6 bases). Germline V gene data show CDR1 as MNHNS and CDR2 as SASEGT. The ends were cut back, 4 bases at V and 5 bases at J, with 9 bases in the middle. The CDR3 sequence is 13 residues long. CDR3 residues: CASSGQDYQPQHF. DNA for the CDR3: TGTGCCAGCAGTGGACAGGATTATCAGCCCCAGCATTTT.

This clone was observed a few times. Here the CDR3 DNA reads TGTGCCTGGAGCGCAGCGGGAGGGGACACAGATACGCAGTATTTT. Encoded protein: CAWSAAGGDTDTQYF. V gene TRBV30 combines with J gene TRBJ2-3; 10 positions match TRBD2. The CDR3 totals 15 residues. Germline CDR1 and CDR2: GTSNPN and SVGIG (reference sequence). V was pared by 3 bases and J by 2 bases, with 5 bases of the junction left unmatched.